This TCR beta chain was sequenced for a study of blood T cell repertoires in COVID-19. Study-level information: Donors in the United States, Italy and Spain gave samples during acute or convalescent COVID-19.

In the authors' methods: Estimation of nucleated cell counts was performed using reference gene primer amplification. The table came from immunoSEQ multiplex PCR; TCRdb's copy has only in-frame clones and leaves some out. That table gives V, J and clone size, and the DNA gave D and trimming. The sample yields about 430,000 clones, around 89% seen once. This CDR3 is built from 14 residues. The germline V and J ends were trimmed by 3 bases and 5 bases, with 13 bases remaining between them. Per the germline V gene, CDR1 is SGHTA and CDR2 is FQGNSA. The age range of participants was 18 to 89 years, with residence in about 25 US areas.

This TCR was recovered from a man aged 25-45 years who had recovered from COVID-19. Specimen: PBMCs or T cells enriched from blood (not recorded which). The rearrangement uses TRBV7-2 and TRBJ2-5; no definite D call. CDR3 coding DNA: TGTGCCAGCAGCTTGAGTCGCTCCCTGGAGACCCAGTACTTC. It codes for CASSLSRSLETQYF.